The subject of this entry is one TCR beta chain. The source of the sample is a study of blood T cell repertoires in COVID-19. Germline CDR1 MGHDK, CDR2 SYGVNS. The CDR3 has 12 amino acids. V lost 1 base and J 3 bases, leaving 3 bases between the germline ends. This table comes from immunoSEQ multiplex PCR, and its TCRdb copy is limited to in-frame clones, with some not included. The table lists approximately 300,000 clones, around 88% of them singletons. The sample consisted of peripheral blood. The clonotype comes from a woman between 45 and 60 years old with acute or convalescent COVID-19. The chain carries TRBV25-1 and TRBJ1-2; D is unresolved. In nucleotides, the CDR3 is TGTGCCAGCAGTGAATCAGACTATGGCTACACCTTC. This translates into CASSESDYGYTF.